These 25 T cell receptor beta chains came from one sample sequenced in a study of T cells in Graves' hyperthyroidism and ophthalmopathy. The source material, RNA transcripts, was used to amplify TCR beta CDR3 regions. First-round RT-PCR with HTBI primers amplified the TCR CDR3 region. MiXCR, run by TCRdb on the multiplex PCR reads, gives a single entry per CDR3 protein. The sample has 250,000 or so distinct CDR3 sequences, roughly 15% seen once; the top ten hold 30%. The specimen sequenced was blood. These receptor sequences come from a woman between 45 and 60 years old with Graves' hyperthyroidism that later progressed to Graves' ophthalmopathy.

The genes are TRBV25-1 and TRBJ2-7; no definite D call. Germline V CDR1 and CDR2: MGHDK, SYGVNS. The CDR3 totals 12 residues. Trimming took 5 bases from V and 3 from J, leaving 8 bases between them. The CDR3 region has the DNA TGTGCCAGCAGTCCTGGGATCTACGAGCAGTACTTC. Its translation is CASSPGIYEQYF.

This clonotype was recorded a few times. The chain has TRBV20-1 and TRBJ2-7; 8 nucleotides agree with TRBD1. Trimming cost V 3 bases and J 0 bases; bases outside gene matches: 7. The CDR3 is made up of 15 amino acids. Germline V CDR1 and CDR2: DFQATT, SNEGSKA (reference sequence). CDR3 sequence: CSASQTQGVSYEQYF. The CDR3 DNA is TGCAGTGCTAGCCAAACACAGGGGGTCTCCTACGAGCAGTACTTC.

This clonotype was seen at least ten times. DNA for the CDR3: TGCAGTGCTAGAAACCTACAGGGGTCTGAAGCTTTCTTT. Encoded protein: CSARNLQGSEAFF. The chain is built from TRBV20-1 and TRBJ1-1, with 7 bases fitting TRBD1. CDR1 is DFQATT, CDR2 SNEGSKA, per germline (reference sequence). Losses at the gene ends were 2 bases for V and 6 bases for J; bases not matched to a gene: 6. There are 13 residues in the CDR3.

At least ten counts were recorded for this clonotype. The V gene is TRBV30, the J gene TRBJ2-3; 11 bases match TRBD2. Germline values: CDR1 GTSNPN, CDR2 SVGIG (reference sequence). The CDR3 loop spans 14 amino acids. The V gene end was trimmed by 2 bases and the J gene end by 5 bases; junction bases not matched to a gene: 3. CDR3 coding DNA: TGTGCCTGGAGTATAGCGGGAGGGGAAGATACGCAGTATTTT. This translates into CAWSIAGGEDTQYF.

This clonotype was detected ten times or more. Since a much larger clone is just one base distant, this may be a read error. The gene calls are TRBV7-3 and TRBJ2-1; 9 bases align to TRBD2. CDR1 and CDR2 (germline): SGHTA, FQGTGA. V dropped 5 bases and J dropped 0; count of bases not matched to a gene: 2. The CDR3 sequence is 15 residues long. The CDR3 sequence: CASSRGRGSYNEQFF. CDR3 nucleotide sequence: TGTGCCAGCAGCCGCGGGAGGGGCTCCTACAATGAGCAGTTCTTC.

This clonotype was picked up many times. This chain connects TRBV5-1 to TRBJ1-1; D not certain. CDR1 and CDR2 (germline): SGHRS, YFSETQ. The CDR3 consists of 15 residues. V lost 1 base and J lost 1, with 11 bases in between. CDR3 DNA sequence: TGCGCCAGCAGCTTGTTGGGTCCGCCGAACACTGAAGCTTTCTTT. Protein sequence: CASSLLGPPNTEAFF.

In this sample, this clonotype turned up many times. The rearrangement links TRBV11-2 to TRBJ1-5; no clear D. CDR3 length: 14 amino acids. CDR1 is SGHAT, CDR2 FQNNGV, per germline. Trimming removed 3 bases at V and 3 bases at J, with 9 bases between. The CDR3: CASSLNGVNQPQHF. For the CDR3, the DNA is TGTGCCAGCAGCTTGAACGGGGTCAATCAGCCCCAGCATTTT.

Only a few counts were recorded for this clonotype. It may be a read error: a sequence one base away is much more abundant. Here the CDR3 omits its conserved ending phenylalanine or tryptophan, so a read error is the likely source. V gene TRBV30 combines with J gene TRBJ2-1, with D uncertain. V lost 3 bases and J lost 0, with 6 bases in between. CDR3 length: 13 amino acids. Germline V gene lookup returns CDR1 GTSNPN and CDR2 SVGIG (reference sequence). The CDR3 loop is CAWSRSSYNEQFS. CDR3 DNA: TGTGCCTGGAGCAGGAGCTCCTACAATGAGCAGTTCTCC.

This clonotype was found many times. This chain links TRBV10-3 with TRBJ2-7; D not resolved. Trimming stripped 2 bases from V and 3 bases from J, with 11 bases between. The CDR3 has 14 residues. CDR1 is ENHRY, CDR2 SYGVKD, per germline. In nucleotides, the CDR3 is TGTGCCATCAGTGAGGTATTAGGTCTCTACGAGCAGTACTTC. Translated: CAISEVLGLYEQYF.

There are a few counts of this clonotype. This chain uses TRBV4-1 with TRBJ2-7; 7 positions match TRBD1. Germline loops: CDR1 MGHRA, CDR2 YSYEKL. This CDR3 has 16 amino acids. V dropped 4 bases and J dropped 1; count of bases not matched to a gene: 10. CDR3 sequence reads: CASSPLLRGKSYEQYF. The CDR3 region has the DNA TGCGCCAGCAGCCCCCTACTCAGGGGGAAATCCTACGAGCAGTACTTC.

Remarks on this clonotype: A much larger clone is a single base away; this may be a read error. The V gene is TRBV6-1, the J gene TRBJ1-1, with 8 bases fitting TRBD1. The CDR3 contains 14 residues. CDR1 and CDR2 from the germline V gene are MNHNS and SASEGT. The CDR3, as DNA: TGTACCAGCAGTCGACAGGGGAGTGGGACTGAAGCTTTCTTT. Translated, it gives CTSSRQGSGTEAFF.

The rearrangement links TRBV5-5 to TRBJ2-5; the match to TRBD2 covers 10 bases. V trimming: 0 bases; J trimming: 5 bases; junction bases outside the gene matches: 7. CDR1 SGHKS and CDR2 YYEKEE come from the germline V gene (reference sequence). The CDR3 totals 16 residues. Here the CDR3 DNA reads TGTGCCAGCAGCTTGGCCCTAGCGGGAGTCCAGGAGACCCAGTACTTC. It translates to CASSLALAGVQETQYF.

This clonotype was recorded at least ten times. This chain connects TRBV18 to TRBJ2-7; 8 nucleotides agree with TRBD2. The J segment lost 7 bases and the V segment lost 6 bases, leaving 11 bases of the junction unmatched. Germline V gene data show CDR1 as KGHSH and CDR2 as LQKENI. The CDR3 has 14 residues. The CDR3 sequence is CASSPLAGYGEQYF. CDR3 nucleotide sequence: TGTGCCAGCTCCCCCTTAGCGGGGTACGGGGAGCAGTACTTC.

The chain employs TRBV5-5 and TRBJ1-2, with D possibly TRBD1 on 5 matching bases. Trimming removed 0 bases at V and 2 bases at J, with 8 bases between. The CDR3 consists of 14 residues. In germline, CDR1 is SGHKS, CDR2 YYEKEE (reference sequence). Written as DNA, the CDR3 is TGTGCCAGCAGCTTGGGGGGACTAAACTATGGCTACACCTTC. Translating it yields CASSLGGLNYGYTF.

The chain couples TRBV19 to TRBJ1-5; 11 positions agree with TRBD1. Trimming removed 8 bases from V and 1 base from J; junction bases left unmatched: 4. CDR1 LNHDA and CDR2 SQIVND come from the germline V gene (reference sequence). This CDR3 contains 15 residues. The CDR3 DNA is TGTGCCAGTGGTGGACAGGGGGCCAGCAATCAGCCCCAGCATTTT. This translates into CASGGQGASNQPQHF.

This clonotype was counted between two and nine times. The V and J genes are TRBV7-9 and TRBJ2-3; TRBD2 aligns across 11 bases. Germline V gene data show CDR1 as SEHNR and CDR2 as FQNEAQ (reference sequence). Trimming took 5 bases from V and 5 from J; bases not matched to a gene: 9. CDR3 length: 16 residues. CDR3 DNA: TGTGCCAGCAGCGCAGTACTAGCGGGAGTGAGAGATACGCAGTATTTT. This codes for CASSAVLAGVRDTQYF. The full variable domain, with the rest looked up from reference TRBV7-9 and TRBJ2-3, is DTGVSQNPRHKITKRGQNVTFRCDPISEHNRLYWYRQTLGQGPEFLTYFQNEAQLEKSRLLSDRFSAERPKGSFSTLEIQRTEQGDSAMYLCASSAVLAGVRDTQYFGPGTRLTVL.

This clonotype was observed at least ten times. The chain is built from TRBV12-3 or TRBV12-4 and TRBJ1-5; D is perhaps TRBD1 (5 bases). Trimming stripped 7 bases from V and 5 bases from J, with 15 bases between. The CDR3 contains 14 residues. The chain's CDR3 is CASTAAGGDQPQHF. For the CDR3, the DNA is TGTGCCAGCACTGCGGCCGGGGGGGATCAGCCCCAGCATTTT.

There are many counts of this clonotype. The genes are TRBV29-1 and TRBJ2-3, with 14 nucleotides matching TRBD2. The CDR3 consists of 14 residues. V lost 5 bases and J lost 5; bases outside the gene matches: 3. The V gene's germline CDR1 is SQVTM and CDR2 ANQGSEA. This CDR3 is CSVSGLAGVDTQYF. The CDR3 coding sequence is TGCAGCGTTTCGGGACTAGCGGGAGTAGATACGCAGTATTTT.

This clonotype was seen more than once but under ten times. The genes are TRBV19 and TRBJ2-1; 9 nucleotides match TRBD2. Germline trimming cut 6 bases from V and 3 bases from J; bases unmatched to any gene: 9. Germline V gene sequence: CDR1 LNHDA, CDR2 SQIVND (reference sequence). The CDR3 contains 16 residues. Here the CDR3 DNA reads TGTGCCAGTAGCTTGGGGGGCGGGAGGGTCTACAATGAGCAGTTCTTC. Amino acids: CASSLGGGRVYNEQFF.

There are a few counts of this clonotype. The chain recombines TRBV27 with TRBJ1-1; D gene uncertain. This CDR3 is built from 17 residues. Germline CDR1 reads MNHEY; CDR2 reads SMNVEV (reference sequence). V was pared by 4 bases and J by 3 bases, with 21 bases between. CDR3 DNA: TGTGCCAGCAGTTCTAGAGGAGCGTTTGTTGGAGACACTGAAGCTTTCTTT. Its translation: CASSSRGAFVGDTEAFF.

CDR3 DNA: TGTGCCAGCAGCTCAGCTTCAGGGGGGACAGATACGCAGTATTTT. It specifies CASSSASGGTDTQYF. The genes are TRBV7-2 and TRBJ2-3; D perhaps matches TRBD1 (7 bases). The germline V gene has CDR1 SGHTA and CDR2 FQGNSA. The CDR3 loop spans 15 amino acids. V gave up 4 bases and J gave up 3 bases, with 14 bases separating them.

The chain uses TRBV5-1 and TRBJ1-1, with D tentatively TRBD1 (6 bases). Trimming removed 4 bases at V and 4 bases at J, with 17 bases between. The CDR3 has 15 amino acids. From germline, CDR1 is SGHRS and CDR2 YFSETQ. This chain's CDR3 is CASSPEGGSGTEAFF. CDR3 sequence (DNA): TGCGCCAGCAGCCCCGAGGGGGGTTCAGGCACTGAAGCTTTCTTT.

This clonotype came up many times. The chain is built from TRBV20-1 and TRBJ2-1; TRBD2 might be the D (5 bases). The CDR3 runs 12 residues. Germline V gene data show CDR1 as DFQATT and CDR2 as SNEGSKA (reference sequence). The ends were cut back, 3 bases at V and 6 bases at J, with 9 bases in the middle. The CDR3 bases are TGCAGTGCTAGTACTAGAGTCAATGAGCAGTTCTTC. This gives the protein CSASTRVNEQFF.

This clonotype was seen only a few times. V gene TRBV6-1 combines with J gene TRBJ2-7, with 11 bases identical to TRBD2. The V gene's germline CDR1 is MNHNS and CDR2 SASEGT. The CDR3 totals 15 residues. Trimming cost V 6 bases and J 2 bases; bases outside gene matches: 6. The CDR3 nucleotides are TGTGCCAGCAGCGCTATAGCGGGAGGGCCCTACGAGCAGTACTTC. Its translation is CASSAIAGGPYEQYF.

This clonotype has ten or more counts. The genes are TRBV12-3 or TRBV12-4 and TRBJ1-1; 7 positions match TRBD1. The CDR3 is 16 residues long. J was trimmed by 0 bases and V by 4 bases; bases with no gene match: 8. CDR3 in amino acids: CASSSPGQNMNTEAFF. As DNA, the CDR3 is TGTGCCAGCAGTTCACCGGGACAGAACATGAACACTGAAGCTTTCTTT.